This entry is about one TCR beta chain. Its antigen is undetermined. CDR3 length: 15 amino acids. The V end lost 4 bases, the J end lost 0 bases, and 10 bases lay between the germline ends. CDR1 and CDR2 from the germline V gene are MDHEN and SYDVKM. A NOSPECS grade of at least 4, a Clinical Activity Score of at least 3 and duration under 3 months were recorded in ophthalmopathy patients. Not enrolled were patients with uncontrolled infection, other autoimmune disease, pregnancy or lactation. These data come from a study of T cells in Graves' hyperthyroidism and ophthalmopathy. Regarding the study as a whole: Also found in blood were most expanded thyroid clonotypes above 0.001.

TCR beta CDR3 regions were amplified from RNA transcripts. Primed by the HTBI set, a first-round RT-PCR was run on the TCR CDR3. Using its own MiXCR run on the multiplex PCR reads, TCRdb lists one record per CDR3 protein. Found here are around 300,000 distinct CDR3 sequences, approximately 23% of them singletons; the top ten hold around 62%. Sequencing input: blood. The receptor was isolated from a man aged 25 to 45 with Graves' ophthalmopathy. The chain joins TRBV28 to TRBJ1-5; D may be TRBD1 (6 bases). The CDR3 DNA is TGTGCCAGCAGTTGGGGGCGATATAGCAATCAGCCCCAGCATTTT. Translating it yields CASSWGRYSNQPQHF. Together with reference TRBV28 and TRBJ1-5, the CDR3 gives the full variable domain: DVKVTQSSRYLVKRTGEKVFLECVQDMDHENMFWYRQDPGLGLRLIYFSYDVKMKEKGDIPEGYSVSREKKERFSLILESASTNQTSMYLCASSWGRYSNQPQHFGDGTRLSIL.